This is a list of T cell receptor beta chains from one sample in a study of blood T cells in healthy people across ages. From the 5' RACE reads, TCRdb called clonotypes with MiXCR, one entry per CDR3 protein. The sample lists 700,000 to 1,000,000 distinct CDR3 sequences, under 55% seen once, with nearly 20% in the top ten. Sequenced material: blood. These receptors all stem from a man in his sixties in good health. Each CDR3 is given with its conserved first and last residue.

>TRBJ1-6|TRBV7-2
CASSMDGTVYNSPLHF
>TRBJ2-7|TRBV20-1
CSASDYSYNEQYF
>TRBJ2-3|TRBV24-1
CATSDSGDGTDTQYF
>TRBJ2-3|TRBV11-2
CASRETGPHTDTQYF
>TRBJ2-5|TRBV27
CASGWETQYF
>TRBJ2-5|TRBV6-2/TRBV6-3
CASSSAGQRQETQYF
>TRBJ2-3|TRBV29-1
CSVGLAGGPSMVQYF
>TRBJ1-4|TRBV4-1
CASSQDRTGQAGDEKLFF
>TRBJ2-3|TRBV5-5
CASSLNEHTQYF
>TRBJ2-1|TRBV7-9
CASSGTSPYNEQFF
>TRBJ2-2|TRBV6-2/TRBV6-3
CASKPGGQSGELFF
>.|TRBV6-6
CASREQDSGPSEQYF
>TRBJ2-1|TRBV2
CASSDVGLRSDNEQFF
>TRBJ2-1|TRBV6-2/TRBV6-3
CASSRRAGGTNEQFF
>TRBJ2-7|TRBV9
CASSVEQGAPYEQYF
>TRBJ1-1|TRBV7-2
CASSFGGGTEAFF
>TRBJ1-5|TRBV7-9
CASRAPGNQPQHF
>TRBJ1-1|TRBV29-1
CSIRGTNTEAFF